This T cell receptor (beta chain) was recorded in a study of T cell changes during pregnancy in multiple sclerosis. The CDR3 consists of 12 residues. Germline CDR1 is MGHDK and CDR2 is SYGVNS. V shed 6 bases and J shed 3 bases, with 9 bases lying between them. Sequenced by immunoSEQ multiplex PCR; TCRdb stores in-frame clones only, minus some. The table includes about 23,000 clones, 85% detected once. The rearrangement joins TRBV25-1 to TRBJ2-7, with TRBD1 as a possible D gene (6 bases). This clonotype was obtained from a female donor with multiple sclerosis, enrolled in a pregnancy study. The sequences come from CD8+ T cells from peripheral blood mononuclear cells, collected before pregnancy. CDR3 bases: TGTGCCAGCAGGACAGGAGACTACGAGCAGTACTTC. Translated: CASRTGDYEQYF.